Listed below are T cell receptor beta chains from one sample, sequenced in a study of cytomegalovirus exposure and HLA in healthy donors. The repertoire was sequenced with immunoSEQ multiplex PCR; TCRdb's copy has only in-frame clones and lacks some. The data hold around 100,000 clones, with roughly 8.2% observed a single time. Sequenced input: PBMCs. The source of these receptors is a man aged 50 or older in good health and CMV-seronegative. CDR3s include the opening cysteine and the closing phenylalanine or tryptophan. D genes are given only for firm matches. A row's size may be missing; if present it is once, few, many or a size class.

D gene: TRBD2
clone size: few
V gene: TRBV9
J gene: TRBJ2-2
CDR3 DNA: TGTGCCAGCAGCCCCCATCTAGCGGGAGTTGGTACCGGGGAGCTGTTTTTT
CDR3 protein: CASSPHLAGVGTGELFF

D gene: TRBD2
clone size: NA
V gene: TRBV5-4
J gene: TRBJ2-7
CDR3 DNA: TGTGCCAGCAGCTACTTCAGCGGGAGGAGGGACTACGAGCAGTACTTC
CDR3 protein: CASSYFSGRRDYEQYF

D gene: TRBD1
clone size: NA
V gene: TRBV5-1
J gene: TRBJ2-7
CDR3 DNA: TGCGCCAGCTCCGACAGGGGACCCCCCTCGGAGCAGTACTTC
CDR3 protein: CASSDRGPPSEQYF

D gene: NA
clone size: few
V gene: TRBV21-1
J gene: TRBJ1-2
CDR3 DNA: TGTGCCAGCAGCCCACGACCGGGACAGGTACTCTATGGCTACACCTTC
CDR3 protein: CASSPRPGQVLYGYTF

D gene: TRBD2
clone size: NA
V gene: TRBV4-3
J gene: TRBJ2-3
CDR3 DNA: TGCGCCAGCAGCCAAGATGTGGGGGGGAGCCGGTCGGATACGCAGTATTTT
CDR3 protein: CASSQDVGGSRSDTQYF

D gene: NA
clone size: NA
V gene: TRBV11-2
J gene: TRBJ2-7
CDR3 DNA: TGTGCCAGCAACTCAAAGGGGGTCCACGAGCAGTACTTC
CDR3 protein: CASNSKGVHEQYF

D gene: TRBD1
clone size: NA
V gene: TRBV4-1
J gene: TRBJ1-4
CDR3 DNA: TGCGCCAGCAGCCAACCAAGACAGGGGGTATTTTCTGCTAGACTGTTTTTT
CDR3 protein: CASSQPRQGVFSARLFF

D gene: NA
clone size: NA
V gene: TRBV28
J gene: TRBJ1-1
CDR3 DNA: TGTGCCAGCAGTTTATCGGGGAACACTGAAGCTTTCTTT
CDR3 protein: CASSLSGNTEAFF

D gene: NA
clone size: few
V gene: TRBV4-3
J gene: TRBJ2-1
CDR3 DNA: TGCGCCAGCAGCCAAGGTCCCCGGCTAGCAGCCTACAATGAGCAGTTCTTC
CDR3 protein: CASSQGPRLAAYNEQFF

D gene: NA
clone size: NA
V gene: TRBV5-1
J gene: TRBJ1-5
CDR3 DNA: TGCGCCAGCAGCTTTACCGGGAAGGGCAATCAGCCCCAGCATTTT
CDR3 protein: CASSFTGKGNQPQHF

D gene: TRBD2
clone size: few
V gene: TRBV5-4
J gene: TRBJ2-7
CDR3 DNA: TGTGCCAGCAGCTTGAGCGGGGGCTCCGAGAACGAGCAGTACTTC
CDR3 protein: CASSLSGGSENEQYF

D gene: NA
clone size: NA
V gene: TRBV6-5
J gene: TRBJ1-4
CDR3 DNA: TGTGCCAGCAGTTACGGGGGGGCAGGTGAAAAACTGTTTTTT
CDR3 protein: CASSYGGAGEKLFF

D gene: NA
clone size: few
V gene: TRBV11-2
J gene: TRBJ1-1
CDR3 DNA: TGTGCCAGCTCACCGGGTGGTAACACTGAAGCTTTCTTT
CDR3 protein: CASSPGGNTEAFF

D gene: NA
clone size: NA
V gene: TRBV9
J gene: TRBJ2-7
CDR3 DNA: TGTGCCAGCAGCCCCAGGGGGGCGGGGGAGCAGTACTTC
CDR3 protein: CASSPRGAGEQYF

D gene: NA
clone size: NA
V gene: TRBV21-1
J gene: TRBJ1-3
CDR3 DNA: TGTGCCAGCAGCGAATGGGAGGACAGGGCCCTCTCTGGAAACACCATATATTTT
CDR3 protein: CASSEWEDRALSGNTIYF

D gene: TRBD1
clone size: NA
V gene: TRBV25-1
J gene: TRBJ2-2
CDR3 DNA: TGTGCCAGCAGTGCCGGGACAGGGGAAGCCGGGGAGCTGTTTTTT
CDR3 protein: CASSAGTGEAGELFF

D gene: TRBD2
clone size: NA
V gene: TRBV6-1
J gene: TRBJ2-7
CDR3 DNA: TGTGCCAGCACACTCGGGGGGGGACGGCAGTACTTC
CDR3 protein: CASTLGGGRQYF

D gene: TRBD1
clone size: NA
V gene: TRBV9
J gene: TRBJ2-3
CDR3 DNA: TGTGCCAGCACCGGACAGGGGAGCACAGATACGCAGTATTTT
CDR3 protein: CASTGQGSTDTQYF

D gene: NA
clone size: many
V gene: TRBV5-4
J gene: TRBJ2-6
CDR3 DNA: TGTGCCAGTTCCGGGACATCTGGGGCCAACGTCCTGACTTTC
CDR3 protein: CASSGTSGANVLTF

D gene: NA
clone size: NA
V gene: TRBV27
J gene: TRBJ2-3
CDR3 DNA: TGTGCCAGCAGTTTAGTCAGGGGCACAGATACGCAGTATTTT
CDR3 protein: CASSLVRGTDTQYF

D gene: NA
clone size: NA
V gene: TRBV9
J gene: TRBJ1-4
CDR3 DNA: TGTGCCAGCAGCGAGACTGAGGGGGAAAATGAAAAACTGTTTTTT
CDR3 protein: CASSETEGENEKLFF

D gene: TRBD1
clone size: NA
V gene: TRBV7-2
J gene: TRBJ2-7
CDR3 DNA: TGTGCCAGCAGCTTAGTTGGGACAGGGGGTTACGAGCAGTACTTC
CDR3 protein: CASSLVGTGGYEQYF

D gene: NA
clone size: few
V gene: TRBV7-9
J gene: TRBJ2-6
CDR3 DNA: TGTGCCAGCGAAGCCTCTGGGGCCAACGTCCTGACTTTC
CDR3 protein: CASEASGANVLTF

D gene: TRBD1
clone size: few
V gene: TRBV27
J gene: TRBJ1-4
CDR3 DNA: TGTGCCAGCAAGGGACAGGGGGCCGTCAATGAAAAACTGTTTTTT
CDR3 protein: CASKGQGAVNEKLFF

D gene: TRBD1
clone size: few
V gene: TRBV5-1
J gene: TRBJ2-5
CDR3 DNA: TGCGCCAGCAGCCCAGGGACAGGGGGACAAGAGACCCAGTACTTC
CDR3 protein: CASSPGTGGQETQYF

D gene: NA
clone size: few
V gene: TRBV10-1
J gene: TRBJ2-3
CDR3 DNA: TGCGCCAGCAGTGAGAAAGGGGTCACAGATACGCAGTATTTT
CDR3 protein: CASSEKGVTDTQYF

D gene: NA
clone size: NA
V gene: TRBV19
J gene: TRBJ1-5
CDR3 DNA: TGTGCCAGTAGTATACGGGGGGGGTTCAGCTCAGATCAGCCCCAGCATTTT
CDR3 protein: CASSIRGGFSSDQPQHF

D gene: TRBD1
clone size: few
V gene: TRBV6-5
J gene: TRBJ1-1
CDR3 DNA: TGTGCCAGCAGAGAGGACAGGGCCAACACTGAAGCTTTCTTT
CDR3 protein: CASREDRANTEAFF

D gene: NA
clone size: NA
V gene: TRBV18
J gene: TRBJ2-3
CDR3 DNA: TGTGCCAGCTCACCAAGCGAAACAGATACGCAGTATTTT
CDR3 protein: CASSPSETDTQYF

D gene: NA
clone size: NA
V gene: TRBV7-2
J gene: TRBJ1-2
CDR3 DNA: TGTGCCAGCAGCGCAACCACGGGGGGCCCTAACTATGGCTACACCTTC
CDR3 protein: CASSATTGGPNYGYTF

D gene: NA
clone size: NA
V gene: TRBV14
J gene: TRBJ1-2
CDR3 DNA: TGTGCCAGCAGCCAAGACCTGGAGTCTGGCTACACCTTC
CDR3 protein: CASSQDLESGYTF

D gene: TRBD1
clone size: NA
V gene: TRBV7-6
J gene: TRBJ2-1
CDR3 DNA: TGTGCCAGCAGCTTAAGAGGGGGCTGGAATGAGCAGTTCTTC
CDR3 protein: CASSLRGGWNEQFF

D gene: NA
clone size: NA
V gene: TRBV9
J gene: TRBJ1-2
CDR3 DNA: TGTGCCAGCACCGGGGGGGGGCACTATGGCTACACCTTC
CDR3 protein: CASTGGGHYGYTF

D gene: TRBD1
clone size: few
V gene: TRBV11-3
J gene: TRBJ1-1
CDR3 DNA: TGTGCCAGCAGCGCCGGGACAGGGTATGGTAACACTGAAGCTTTCTTT
CDR3 protein: CASSAGTGYGNTEAFF

D gene: TRBD2
clone size: few
V gene: TRBV28
J gene: TRBJ2-3
CDR3 DNA: TGTGCCAGCAGCCAGACTAGCGGATACACAGATACGCAGTATTTT
CDR3 protein: CASSQTSGYTDTQYF

D gene: NA
clone size: few
V gene: TRBV20-1
J gene: TRBJ2-3
CDR3 DNA: TGCACCACCGAGAGGGATACGCAGTATTTT
CDR3 protein: CTTERDTQYF

D gene: NA
clone size: NA
V gene: TRBV5-1
J gene: TRBJ2-1
CDR3 DNA: TGCGCCAGCAGCTTGGGAGAAGCCTCCTACAATGAGCAGTTCTTC
CDR3 protein: CASSLGEASYNEQFF

D gene: TRBD1
clone size: few
V gene: TRBV4-1
J gene: TRBJ2-3
CDR3 DNA: TGCGCCAGCAGCCAGTTACAGGGGGGAGGAGATACGCAGTATTTT
CDR3 protein: CASSQLQGGGDTQYF

D gene: NA
clone size: few
V gene: TRBV25-1
J gene: TRBJ2-7
CDR3 DNA: TGTGCCAGCAGTGAAGGTCAGGCGCGCGAGCAGTACTTC
CDR3 protein: CASSEGQAREQYF

D gene: NA
clone size: NA
V gene: TRBV11-2
J gene: TRBJ1-3
CDR3 DNA: TGTGCCAGCAGCTTAGAGAGGAGCCCCGTCAGTAACACCATATATTTT
CDR3 protein: CASSLERSPVSNTIYF

D gene: NA
clone size: NA
V gene: TRBV7-9
J gene: TRBJ2-3
CDR3 DNA: TGTGCCAGCAGCTTAGGCGGGACCTTCACAGATACGCAGTATTTT
CDR3 protein: CASSLGGTFTDTQYF

D gene: TRBD2
clone size: NA
V gene: TRBV7-9
J gene: TRBJ2-1
CDR3 DNA: TGTGCCAGCAGCTACCCGGGACTAGGCTCCTACAATGAGCAGTTCTTC
CDR3 protein: CASSYPGLGSYNEQFF